Listed here are 8 T cell receptor beta chains from one sample, sequenced in a study of blood T cells in healthy people across ages (dated by TCRdb to 2015 to 2017). Library preparation used 5' RACE. Sequencing instrument: Illumina HiSeq 2500. A second PCR of roughly 7 to 11 cycles was performed with a sample-barcoded 5' primer and a J-beta primer mix. TCRdb reprocessed the public reads (quality trimming at Q25 with fastp, clone calling with MiXCR) and kept in-frame beta chains. Identical CDR3 protein sequences are pooled into one entry, listed with their most common genes and DNA. The sample table shows hundreds of thousands of distinct CDR3 sequences, and roughly three fifths are seen once. Roughly 26% of the sample rests with the top ten. Sequencing was performed on blood. These receptors all stem from a man aged 35 to 55 in good health.

V gene TRBV12-3 or TRBV12-4 combines with J gene TRBJ1-2; D ambiguous. Trimming pared 5 bases from V and 3 bases from J, leaving 10 bases between. This CDR3 comprises 13 residues. In nucleotides, the CDR3 is TGTGCCAGCAGTCCTCCGGGTGACTATGGCTACACCTTC. Its translation: CASSPPGDYGYTF.

The CDR3 bases are TGTGCCAGCAGTAACCACAGGGCCTACGAGCAGTACTTC. As protein: CASSNHRAYEQYF. The rearrangement joins TRBV27 to TRBJ2-5, with a weak D call TRBD1 (6 bases). The closer fit of TRBJ2-7 to the DNA end suggests the J call may be wrong. This CDR3 is 13 amino acids long. Germline CDR1 reads MNHEY; CDR2 reads SMNVEV (reference sequence).

This clonotype was observed a handful of times. The J gene is TRBJ2-7, the V gene TRBV29-1, with TRBD2 identical over 11 bases. In germline, CDR1 is SQVTM, CDR2 ANQGSEA. V was clipped by 2 bases and J by 4 bases; unmatched bases: 4. This CDR3 comprises 14 residues. The DNA of the CDR3 is TGCAGCGTTGAACTAGCGGGAGGTCTGTACGAGCAGTACTTC. This gives the protein CSVELAGGLYEQYF.

This sequence joins TRBV24-1 and TRBJ2-7; 7 nucleotides align to TRBD1. The closer fit of TRBJ2-5 to the DNA end suggests the J call may be wrong. CDR1 is KGHDR and CDR2 is SFDVKD in the germline V gene. The CDR3 spans 16 residues. In nucleotides, the CDR3 is TGTGCCACCAGTGATTCATTGGACAGGAGGATTGAGACCCAGTACTTC. It is translated as CATSDSLDRRIETQYF.

The rearrangement links TRBV20-1 to TRBJ1-2, with 7 bases fitting TRBD1. The CDR3 is 14 amino acids. From germline, CDR1 is DFQATT and CDR2 SNEGSKA (reference sequence). With 7 bases clipped from V and 3 bases from J, the junction kept 11 bases outside the gene matches. The CDR3 DNA sequence: TGCAGTGTCGCCCGGACAGGAACGGACTATGGCTACACCTTC. Translating it yields CSVARTGTDYGYTF.

V gene TRBV4-2 combines with J gene TRBJ2-6; 8 positions match TRBD1. The ends lost 4 bases at V and 0 bases at J; junction bases unmatched: 8. In germline, CDR1 is LGHNA, CDR2 YNFKEQ. The CDR3 loop spans 18 amino acids. The CDR3 spells CASSRGDRQRSGANVLTF. CDR3 nucleotide sequence: TGTGCCAGCAGCCGCGGGGACAGGCAACGCTCTGGGGCCAACGTCCTGACTTTC.

This chain connects TRBV7-6 to TRBJ2-1, with D maybe TRBD2 (6 bases). V was trimmed by 1 base and J by 0 bases, leaving 7 bases between them. Germline CDR1 SGHVS, CDR2 FNYEAQ. The CDR3 totals 15 residues. CDR3 coding DNA: TGTGCCAGCAGCTTAGTAGCGGTCTCCTACAATGAGCAGTTCTTC. It translates to CASSLVAVSYNEQFF.

This clonotype showed up many times. This sequence joins TRBV6-2 or TRBV6-3 and TRBJ1-1; D gene ambiguous. Germline V gene data show CDR1 as MNHEY and CDR2 as SVGEGT. V lost 5 bases and J 1 base, leaving 11 bases between the germline ends. The CDR3 runs 14 residues. The CDR3 spells CASSATMRNTEAFF. The CDR3 DNA follows: TGTGCCAGCAGTGCCACAATGAGGAACACTGAAGCTTTCTTT.